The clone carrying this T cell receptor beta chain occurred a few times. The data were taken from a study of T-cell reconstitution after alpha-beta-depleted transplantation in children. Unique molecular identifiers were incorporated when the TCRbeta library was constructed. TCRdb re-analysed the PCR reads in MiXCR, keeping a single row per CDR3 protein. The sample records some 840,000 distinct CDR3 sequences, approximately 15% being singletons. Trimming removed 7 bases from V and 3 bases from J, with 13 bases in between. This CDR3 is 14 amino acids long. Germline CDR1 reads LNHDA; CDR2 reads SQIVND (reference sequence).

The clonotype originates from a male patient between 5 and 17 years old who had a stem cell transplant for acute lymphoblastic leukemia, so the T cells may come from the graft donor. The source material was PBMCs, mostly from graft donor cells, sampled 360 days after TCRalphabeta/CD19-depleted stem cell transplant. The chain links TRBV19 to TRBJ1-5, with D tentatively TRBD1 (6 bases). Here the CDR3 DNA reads TGTGCCAGTAAGCAGGGGTTGGCCAATCAGCCCCAGCATTTT. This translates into CASKQGLANQPQHF.